These 3 T cell receptor beta chains originate from one sample sequenced in a study of T-cell memory formation after mild COVID-19. Using its own MiXCR run on the 5' RACE reads, TCRdb lists one record per CDR3 protein. Found here are 200,000 to 250,000 distinct CDR3 sequences, 10% to 13% of them singletons; the top ten hold 2.5% to 3.5%. Sequenced sample: PBMCs or a T cell subset sorted from them (not recorded which). The source of these receptors is a man younger than 30 who had mild COVID-19 (a few samples of this study predate the infection). Cell type and time point are not known.

In its sample, this clonotype was seen a few times. This chain links TRBV21-1 with TRBJ2-3; the table's D call, TRBD1, was not checked against the DNA. TRBV21-1 represents a pseudogene. The CDR3 loop spans 15 amino acids. CDR3 DNA sequence: TGTGCCAACCGACCCCCGGGGGATTACACAGATACGCAGTATTTT. Its protein product is CANRPPGDYTDTQYF.

The V and J genes are TRBV27 and TRBJ1-6, with TRBD1 matching over 7 bases. The germline gives CDR1 MNHEY, CDR2 SMNVEV (reference sequence). J was trimmed by 9 bases and V by 6 bases; bases with no gene match: 5. The CDR3 sequence is 13 residues long. In DNA, the CDR3 is TGTGCCAGCAGGCAGACAGGGCGTTCACCCCTCCACTTT. Amino acid sequence: CASRQTGRSPLHF.

This clonotype was recorded a few times. The chain is built from TRBV5-1 and TRBJ2-3; D may match TRBD1 or TRBD2 (5 bases each). CDR3 size: 18 residues. Germline lookup yields CDR1 SGHRS and CDR2 YFSETQ. Trimming stripped 5 bases from V and 6 bases from J, with 28 bases between. In nucleotides, the CDR3 is TGCGCCAGCAGATCTTCGACCCCGATTGGTGGCAGGGAGGATACGCAGTATTTT. Encoded protein: CASRSSTPIGGREDTQYF.